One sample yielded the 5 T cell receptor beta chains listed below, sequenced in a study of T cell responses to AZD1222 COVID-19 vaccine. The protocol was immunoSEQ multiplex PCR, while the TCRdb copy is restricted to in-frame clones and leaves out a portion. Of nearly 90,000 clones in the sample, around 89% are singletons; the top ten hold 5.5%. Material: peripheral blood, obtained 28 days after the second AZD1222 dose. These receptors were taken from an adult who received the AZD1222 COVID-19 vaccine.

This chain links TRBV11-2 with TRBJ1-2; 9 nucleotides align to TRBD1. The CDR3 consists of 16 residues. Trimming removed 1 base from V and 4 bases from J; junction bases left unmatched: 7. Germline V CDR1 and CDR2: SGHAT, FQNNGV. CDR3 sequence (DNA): TGTGCCAGCAGCTTAGTTGGGCGGACAGGGGTCTATGGCTACACCTTC. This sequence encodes CASSLVGRTGVYGYTF. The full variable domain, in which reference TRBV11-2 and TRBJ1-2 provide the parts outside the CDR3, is EAGVAQSPRYKIIEKRQSVAFWCNPISGHATLYWYQQILGQGPKLLIQFQNNGVVDDSQLPKDRFSAERLKGVDSTLKIQPAKLEDSAVYLCASSLVGRTGVYGYTFGSGTRLTVV.

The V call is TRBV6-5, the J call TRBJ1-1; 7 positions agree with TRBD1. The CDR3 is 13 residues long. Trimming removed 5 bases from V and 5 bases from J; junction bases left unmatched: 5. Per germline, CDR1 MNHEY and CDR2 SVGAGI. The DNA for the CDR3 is TGTGCCAGCAGTATTATACAGGGGACTGAAGCTTTCTTT. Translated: CASSIIQGTEAFF.

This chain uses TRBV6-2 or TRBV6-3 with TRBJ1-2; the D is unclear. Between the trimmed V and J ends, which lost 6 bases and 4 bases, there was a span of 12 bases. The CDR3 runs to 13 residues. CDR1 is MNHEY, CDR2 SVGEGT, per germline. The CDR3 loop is CASSSGIPYGYTF. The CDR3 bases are TGTGCCAGCAGCTCCGGGATCCCCTATGGCTACACCTTC.

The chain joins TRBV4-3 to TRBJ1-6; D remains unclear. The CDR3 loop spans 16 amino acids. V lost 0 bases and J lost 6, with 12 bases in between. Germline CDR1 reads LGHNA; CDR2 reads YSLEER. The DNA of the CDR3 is TGCGCCAGCAGCCAAGAGGTCCCAGGCGTTAATTCACCCCTCCACTTT. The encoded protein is CASSQEVPGVNSPLHF.

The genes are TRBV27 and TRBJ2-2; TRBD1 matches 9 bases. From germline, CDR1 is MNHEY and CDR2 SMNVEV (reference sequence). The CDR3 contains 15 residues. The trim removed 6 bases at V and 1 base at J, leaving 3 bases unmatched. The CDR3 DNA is TGTGCCAGCAGCACGGACAGGGGGAACACCGGGGAGCTGTTTTTT. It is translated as CASSTDRGNTGELFF.